This T cell receptor (beta chain) stems from a study of blood T cell repertoires in COVID-19. Study-wide context: Sites across the United States, Italy and Spain contributed samples from acute and convalescent COVID-19. Nucleic acid was either cDNA or gDNA, and it came from T cells, B-cell-depleted T cells, or PBMCs.

The CDR3 covers 16 residues. The V segment lost 2 bases and the J segment 0 bases; nucleotides outside the gene matches: 4. Germline V gives CDR1 WNHNN, CDR2 SYGVQD (reference sequence). Profiled with immunoSEQ multiplex PCR; TCRdb holds only in-frame clones, not every one. Of approximately 10,000 clones in the sample, 70% to 90% were seen once. This clone was counted a single time. This clonotype originated in a man aged 50-60 years with active COVID-19. The sequenced sample consisted of peripheral blood. The chain has TRBV10-1 and TRBJ2-3; 8 bases align to TRBD2. CDR3 nucleotides: TGCGCCAGCAGTGAGCTTTTAGCGGGAAGCACAGATACGCAGTATTTT. It yields the protein CASSELLAGSTDTQYF.